The clone carrying this TCR beta chain was counted between two and nine times. Trimming took off 0 bases at V and 0 bases at J, with 6 bases between the two ends. Germline assignment: CDR1 SGHNT and CDR2 YYREEE (reference sequence). The CDR3 has 14 amino acids. This specimen comes from a study of shared clonotypes between healthy human individuals. Sequencing used immunoSEQ multiplex PCR; TCRdb keeps in-frame clones, though not all of them. The sample gives about 2 million clones, 85% to 95% of which show up once; 0.13% is in the top ten. The sequencing input was naive CD4+ T cells sorted from blood. Sample subset: CD45RA+ positively selected. The chain carries TRBV5-4 and TRBJ1-1; perhaps TRBD1 as D (5 bases). The TCR originated in a man between 18 and 35 years old in good health. The CDR3 DNA reads TGTGCCAGCAGCTTGGGGGACCTGAACACTGAAGCTTTCTTT. This gives the protein CASSLGDLNTEAFF.